A selection of T cell receptor beta chains follows, all from one sample in a study of blood T cell repertoires in COVID-19. Method: immunoSEQ multiplex PCR; TCRdb's copy keeps in-frame clones and lacks some. The sample yields about 67,000 clones, approximately 87% seen once. Specimen: peripheral blood. These receptors were collected from a man aged 50-60 years with active COVID-19. Both conserved end residues are part of each CDR3. A D gene is named only where the DNA matches it firmly. The listing skips clone size in some rows; elsewhere it reads once, few, many or a size class.

j_call d_call v_call clone_size cdr3_nt cdr3_aa
TRBJ2-3 TRBD2 TRBV3-1/TRBV3-2 NA TGTGCCAGCAGGGCTAGCGGGAGGGCCGGAGATACGCAGTATTTT CASRASGRAGDTQYF
TRBJ2-7 NA TRBV6-5 NA TGTGCCAGCAGTTTGCGCTCAGGGTTTTTGAACGAGCAGTACTTC CASSLRSGFLNEQYF
TRBJ1-1 NA TRBV5-1 NA TGCGCCAGCAGCTTTTTGGGAGCGGAGAACACTGAAGCTTTCTTT CASSFLGAENTEAFF
TRBJ2-1 TRBD1 TRBV29-1 NA TGCAGCGTTGAAGTTCGGACAGGGGGCCGTAATGAGCAGTTCTTC CSVEVRTGGRNEQFF
TRBJ2-7 NA TRBV5-4 NA TGTGCCAGCAGCTCGCCGGGAAGAGGCTACGAGCAGTACTTC CASSSPGRGYEQYF
TRBJ2-3 TRBD1 TRBV23-1 NA TGCGCCAGCAGTCAAACCGACAGGGTTACTAGCACAGATACGCAGTATTTT CASSQTDRVTSTDTQYF
TRBJ1-3 NA TRBV13 NA TGTGCCAGCAGCGTTTTGAGGGGAAACACCATATATTTT CASSVLRGNTIYF
TRBJ2-7 NA TRBV2 NA TGTGCCAGCAGTGAGGGTCAACTTGCGGCAACAGGTGGAGAGCAGTACTTC CASSEGQLAATGGEQYF
TRBJ1-1 TRBD1 TRBV5-8 NA TGTGCCAGCAACGGACAGGGATACACTGAAGCTTTCTTT CASNGQGYTEAFF
TRBJ2-2 TRBD2 TRBV4-2 NA TGTGCCAGCAGGGGGGAGTTAGCGGGAGGTATCGGGGAGCTGTTTTTT CASRGELAGGIGELFF
TRBJ1-1 NA TRBV9 NA TGTGCCAGCACCAACACAGGGTGGAACACTGAAGCTTTCTTT CASTNTGWNTEAFF
TRBJ1-2 NA TRBV6-6 NA TGTGCCAGCAGTTACTCGACGCAGGATTATGGCTACACCTTC CASSYSTQDYGYTF
TRBJ2-2 TRBD1 TRBV19 NA TGTGCCAGTAGGTACAGGGGTAACACCGGGGAGCTGTTTTTT CASRYRGNTGELFF
TRBJ2-1 NA TRBV29-1 NA TGCAGCGTTGAGCAGGGGGGTTTGTGGAATGAGCAGTTCTTC CSVEQGGLWNEQFF
TRBJ2-6 TRBD1 TRBV19 NA TGTGCCAGTAACCTACAGGGGCCCCGCTCTGGGGCCAACGTCCTGACTTTC CASNLQGPRSGANVLTF
TRBJ2-1 NA TRBV10-2 NA TGCGCCAGCCGTAAGAACAGGGGAGGAGGCGATGAGCAGTTCTTC CASRKNRGGGDEQFF
TRBJ1-1 TRBD1 TRBV2 NA TGTGCCAGCAGTAAAGGACAGGGAAAGGGGAACACTGAAGCTTTCTTT CASSKGQGKGNTEAFF
TRBJ2-2 NA TRBV11-3 NA TGTGCCAGCAGCTTGGCCGGGACCGGGGAGCTGTTTTTT CASSLAGTGELFF
TRBJ1-5 NA TRBV21-1 NA TGTGCCAGCACCATGGACAGGGACAATCAGCCCCAGCATTTT CASTMDRDNQPQHF
TRBJ2-7 NA TRBV29-1 NA TGCAGCGTTAAGGAGAGCTCCTACGAGCAGTACTTC CSVKESSYEQYF
TRBJ2-3 NA TRBV15 NA TGTGCCACCAGCAGTCTTATAGGAGTCCCAGATACGCAGTATTTT CATSSLIGVPDTQYF
TRBJ2-3 TRBD1 TRBV24-1 NA TGTGCCACCAGTGATTTGGGGGACAGGGGCACAGATACGCAGTATTTT CATSDLGDRGTDTQYF
TRBJ2-5 NA TRBV11-2 NA TGTGCCAGCAGCTTAGTACGCGGCCTCCGCGGGACCCAGTACTTC CASSLVRGLRGTQYF
TRBJ1-4 TRBD1 TRBV9 once TGTGCCAGCAGCGTCAGTGGACAGGGTGAAAAACTGTTTTTT CASSVSGQGEKLFF
TRBJ1-5 NA TRBV27 once TGTGCCAGCAGTTTACGAGTGAGTCTCGATCAGCCCCAGCATTTT CASSLRVSLDQPQHF
TRBJ2-3 TRBD2 TRBV7-3 NA TGTGCCAGCAGCCCCGGACTAGGTAGCACAGATACGCAGTATTTT CASSPGLGSTDTQYF
TRBJ1-5 NA TRBV5-6 once TGTGCCAGCTCTGACGGCAGGGACAATCAGCCCCAGCATTTT CASSDGRDNQPQHF
TRBJ2-1 NA TRBV7-9 NA TGTGCCAGCAGCGCCCCTAGTGCGGGGATGTACAATGAGCAGTTCTTC CASSAPSAGMYNEQFF
TRBJ2-1 TRBD2 TRBV5-4 NA TGTGCCAGCAGCTCCCTGACTAGCGGGGAATACAATGAGCAGTTCTTC CASSSLTSGEYNEQFF
TRBJ1-1 NA TRBV6-6 NA TGTGCCAGCAGTTACTCGAGGGAGGGCACTGAAGCTTTCTTT CASSYSREGTEAFF
TRBJ1-1 NA TRBV18 NA TGTGCCAGCTCACGGAGCGGGGTCACTGAAGCTTTCTTT CASSRSGVTEAFF
TRBJ2-5 NA TRBV11-1 NA TGTGCCAGCACAAGAAGGGACCCCGGGAGAAGGGAGACCCAGTACTTC CASTRRDPGRRETQYF
TRBJ1-5 NA TRBV6-6 NA TGTGCCAGCACCGGGGGGACGGGGCAGCCCCAGCATTTT CASTGGTGQPQHF
TRBJ1-3 NA TRBV2 NA TGTGCCAGCAGTGAAGAAGTCGTCAAGAGCTCTGGAAACACCATATATTTT CASSEEVVKSSGNTIYF
TRBJ2-5 TRBD2 TRBV4-1 NA TGCGCCAGCAGCCAAACCGGGACTAGTGGGGGGAAGGTTGAGACCCAGTACTTC CASSQTGTSGGKVETQYF
TRBJ2-1 TRBD1 TRBV7-9 NA TGTGCCAGCAGCCGTGGGTGGGACAGGGGATACAATGAGCAGTTCTTC CASSRGWDRGYNEQFF
TRBJ2-1 TRBD2 TRBV7-8 once TGTGCCAGCAGCCTATTACTAGCGGGGGGCCTGGGCTACAATGAGCAGTTCTTC CASSLLLAGGLGYNEQFF
TRBJ2-1 TRBD2 TRBV10-3 NA TGTGCCATCAGTGAGAATCCCGGACTAGCGGACAATGAGCAGTTCTTC CAISENPGLADNEQFF
TRBJ2-4 TRBD1 TRBV2 NA TGTGCCAGCATAGTTAACCCGGGACAGGGGAGCAAAAACATTCAGTACTTC CASIVNPGQGSKNIQYF
TRBJ2-3 TRBD2 TRBV7-7 NA TGTGCTAGCAGCTTAGCGGGGGCCCCCACAGATACGCAGTATTTT CASSLAGAPTDTQYF